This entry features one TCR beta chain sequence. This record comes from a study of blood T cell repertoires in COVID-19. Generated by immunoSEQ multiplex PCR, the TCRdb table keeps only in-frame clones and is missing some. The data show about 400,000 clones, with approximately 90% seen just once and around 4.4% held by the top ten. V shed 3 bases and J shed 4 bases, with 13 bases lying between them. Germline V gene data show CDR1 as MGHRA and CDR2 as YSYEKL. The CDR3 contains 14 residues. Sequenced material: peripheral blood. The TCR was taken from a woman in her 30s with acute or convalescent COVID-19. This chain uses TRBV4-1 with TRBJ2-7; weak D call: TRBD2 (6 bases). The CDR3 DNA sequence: TGCGCCAGCAGCCACGCCGGGCGGGGATACGAGCAGTACTTC. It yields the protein CASSHAGRGYEQYF.